The 26 T cell receptor beta chains below were found in one sample sequenced in a study of blood T cell repertoires in COVID-19 (dated by TCRdb to about 2020). The library was obtained by the immunoSEQ multiplex PCR assay. The table was pulled from immuneACCESS by TCRdb, which kept in-frame rearrangements only. Such tables lose some clones; where checked, under half of the loss comes from unresolved V genes, and the rest has no known cause. The sample profile shows some 180,000 clones; approximately 80% of them were found once. The biggest ten clones account for around 7% of the sample. Material: peripheral blood. Source of these receptors: a woman aged 40 to 50 with COVID-19, enrolled during active disease.

This rearrangement joins TRBV13 to TRBJ2-3, with D possibly TRBD2 on 6 matching bases. This CDR3 has 13 residues. With 7 bases removed from V and 4 bases from J, the gap between germline ends came to 12 bases. Germline CDR1 and CDR2: PRHDT and FYEKMQ (reference sequence). The CDR3 protein is CASNDGGPDTQYF. The CDR3 DNA follows: TGTGCCAGCAACGACGGGGGTCCAGATACGCAGTATTTT.

There are many counts of this clone. The genes are TRBV14 and TRBJ2-2; D is possibly TRBD2 (5 bases). Germline V lookup: CDR1 SGHDN, CDR2 FVKESK. Trimming removed 0 bases from V and 4 bases from J, with 6 bases in between. CDR3 length equals 14 residues. CDR3 DNA: TGTGCCAGCAGCCAAGAGGACTTCACCGGGGAGCTGTTTTTT. Its protein product is CASSQEDFTGELFF. Complete variable domain (other parts from reference TRBV14 and TRBJ2-2): EAGVTQFPSHSVIEKGQTVTLRCDPISGHDNLYWYRRVMGKEIKFLLHFVKESKQDESGMPNNRFLAERTGGTYSTLKVQPAELEDSGVYFCASSQEDFTGELFFGEGSRLTVL.

The chain is built from TRBV18 and TRBJ2-2; D unresolved. V gave up 2 bases and J gave up 4 bases, with 5 bases separating them. The CDR3 spans 13 residues. Germline V gives CDR1 KGHSH, CDR2 LQKENI. CDR3 nucleotide sequence: TGTGCCAGCTCACCAACGAGCACCGGGGAGCTGTTTTTT. Protein: CASSPTSTGELFF. The whole variable domain, remainder taken from reference TRBV18 and TRBJ2-2, is NAGVMQNPRHLVRRRGQEARLRCSPMKGHSHVYWYRQLPEEGLKFMVYLQKENIIDESGMPKERFSAEFPKEGPSILRIQQVVRGDSAAYFCASSPTSTGELFFGEGSRLTVL.

The rearrangement joins TRBV6-4 to TRBJ2-2, with TRBD1 matching 8 bases. J gave up 6 bases and V 7 bases, and 7 bases lay outside the gene matches. CDR1 and CDR2 from the germline V gene are MRHNA and SNTAGT. CDR3 length: 14 residues. In DNA form, the CDR3 reads TGTGCCAGCAAAAAGGACAGGGAGGCCGGGGAGCTGTTTTTT. Translated: CASKKDREAGELFF.

The V and J genes are TRBV19 and TRBJ2-2; TRBD1 aligns across 7 bases. This CDR3 is 15 amino acids long. J gave up 6 bases and V 4 bases, and 8 bases lay outside the gene matches. Per germline, CDR1 LNHDA and CDR2 SQIVND (reference sequence). The CDR3 DNA follows: TGTGCCAGTAGTACAATGACAGGGCAGGCCGGGGAGCTGTTTTTT. Its protein product is CASSTMTGQAGELFF. The whole variable domain, filled in from reference TRBV19 and TRBJ2-2, reads DGGITQSPKYLFRKEGQNVTLSCEQNLNHDAMYWYRQDPGQGLRLIYYSQIVNDFQKGDIAEGYSVSREKKESFPLTVTSAQKNPTAFYLCASSTMTGQAGELFFGEGSRLTVL.

The gene calls are TRBV5-4 and TRBJ1-3, with D possibly matching TRBD1 (6 bases). Trimming stripped 5 bases from V and 4 bases from J, with 10 bases between. CDR3 size: 13 residues. CDR1 is SGHNT and CDR2 is YYREEE in the germline V gene (reference sequence). CDR3 amino acids: CASRDSAGNTIYF. CDR3 sequence (DNA): TGTGCCAGCAGGGACAGTGCGGGAAACACCATATATTTT. Combining the CDR3 with reference TRBV5-4 and TRBJ1-3 gives the whole variable domain ETGVTQSPTHLIKTRGQQVTLRCSSQSGHNTVSWYQQALGQGPQFIFQYYREEENGRGNFPPRFSGLQFPNYSSELNVNALELDDSALYLCASRDSAGNTIYFGEGSWLTVV.

The V and J genes are TRBV5-4 and TRBJ1-2, with TRBD1 matching over 10 bases. This CDR3 spans 13 amino acids. V lost 6 bases, J lost 5 bases, and 4 bases stayed unmatched. Germline V gene data show CDR1 as SGHNT and CDR2 as YYREEE (reference sequence). CDR3 in DNA: TGTGCCAGCACTGGGGACAGGGGATATGGCTACACCTTC. This gives the protein CASTGDRGYGYTF.

The rearrangement uses TRBV5-1 and TRBJ2-5; maybe TRBD1 (6 bases). Trimming shortened V by 4 bases and J by 5 bases, and 9 bases separated the two germline ends. Germline CDR1 reads SGHRS; CDR2 reads YFSETQ. There are 12 residues in the CDR3. The CDR3 here is CASSTRGETQYF. The CDR3 DNA reads TGCGCCAGCAGCACGAGGGGGGAGACCCAGTACTTC.

The V gene is TRBV5-4, the J gene TRBJ1-6; the D gene is possibly TRBD1 (6 bases). V was clipped by 3 bases and J by 3 bases, with 10 bases between them. Germline V gene data show CDR1 as SGHNT and CDR2 as YYREEE (reference sequence). The length of the CDR3 is 15 residues. CDR3 bases: TGTGCCAGCAGCTCGGGGACAAGCTATAATTCACCCCTCCACTTT. It encodes CASSSGTSYNSPLHF.

CDR3 DNA: TGTGCCAGCAGAGGAGGATCTGGAAACACCATATATTTT. This sequence encodes CASRGGSGNTIYF. This sequence joins TRBV27 and TRBJ1-3; no clear D gene. The germline V and J ends were trimmed by 6 bases and 1 base, with 7 bases remaining between them. CDR3 length: 13 residues. Germline V lookup: CDR1 MNHEY, CDR2 SMNVEV (reference sequence).

The rearrangement links TRBV6-5 to TRBJ1-5; D is perhaps TRBD1 (5 bases). There are 15 residues in the CDR3. V lost 2 bases and J lost 2, with 10 bases in between. Germline lookup yields CDR1 MNHEY and CDR2 SVGAGI. CDR3 bases: TGTGCCAGCAGTTACGGGGCAGCCCGCAATCAGCCCCAGCATTTT. Residues: CASSYGAARNQPQHF.

The chain links TRBV19 to TRBJ1-2; D may be TRBD1 (6 bases). This CDR3 comprises 14 residues. Germline lookup yields CDR1 LNHDA and CDR2 SQIVND (reference sequence). The V gene lost 5 bases and the J gene lost 5 bases, with 15 bases spanning the gap. DNA for the CDR3: TGTGCCAGTAGTTCAGGACAGAGAATGTATGGCTACACCTTC. It is translated as CASSSGQRMYGYTF.

The rearrangement uses TRBV5-1 and TRBJ1-1; D is perhaps TRBD1 (6 bases). The germline CDR1 and CDR2 sequences are SGHRS and YFSETQ. Trimming left V 3 bases short and J 7 bases short, with 16 bases between. This CDR3 is 14 amino acids long. In nucleotides, the CDR3 is TGCGCCAGCAGCTCACAGGGAACGGGCCTTGAAGCTTTCTTT. This translates into CASSSQGTGLEAFF.

CDR3 DNA sequence: TGTGCCAGCAGTAATAAAATTACAACTAATGAAAAACTGTTTTTT. Its protein product is CASSNKITTNEKLFF. The chain joins TRBV2 to TRBJ1-4, with D unclear. Per the germline V gene, CDR1 is SNHLY and CDR2 is FYNNEI. Trimming stripped 5 bases from V and 0 bases from J, with 10 bases between. The CDR3 is made up of 15 amino acids.

The chain joins TRBV19 to TRBJ1-1, with 9 bases aligning to TRBD1. The trim removed 3 bases at V and 0 bases at J, leaving 5 bases unmatched. CDR1 LNHDA and CDR2 SQIVND come from the germline V gene (reference sequence). CDR3 size: 16 residues. CDR3 sequence reads: CASSIGTGPLNTEAFF. The DNA of the CDR3 is TGTGCCAGTAGTATTGGGACAGGGCCCCTGAACACTGAAGCTTTCTTT.

The genes are TRBV11-3 and TRBJ2-5; D gene unclear. The germline CDR1 and CDR2 sequences are SGHNT and YENEEA. There are 12 residues in the CDR3. Trimming shortened V by 0 bases and J by 7 bases, and 6 bases separated the two germline ends. CDR3 loop: CASSLDRGTQYF. The CDR3 nucleotides are TGTGCCAGCAGCTTAGATCGCGGGACCCAGTACTTC.

This clone was seen a single time. V gene TRBV7-6 combines with J gene TRBJ1-5; D is unclear. CDR1 and CDR2 (germline): SGHVS, FNYEAQ. The CDR3 has 15 amino acids. Deletions cut 0 bases from V and 4 bases from J, with 10 bases between. In nucleotides, the CDR3 is TGTGCCAGCAGCTTAGCGTGGGGAGGGAATCAGCCCCAGCATTTT. Its protein is CASSLAWGGNQPQHF.

Worth noting for this clone: At one boundary the junction diverges from the germline segment, which might be a read error. The gene calls are TRBV30 and TRBJ1-5; D perhaps matches TRBD1 (5 bases). Germline V lookup: CDR1 GTSNPN, CDR2 SVGIG (reference sequence). The length of the CDR3 is 16 residues. The CDR3 loop reads CAWSAELKDKQSAPAF. CDR3 coding DNA: TGTGCCTGGAGCGCAGAGCTTAAGGACAAGCAATCAGCCCCAGCATTT.

In this sample, this clone is medium-sized (0.01 to 0.1%). The chain joins TRBV7-9 to TRBJ2-2, with 7 bases fitting TRBD2. CDR3 length: 14 residues. From germline, CDR1 is SEHNR and CDR2 FQNEAQ (reference sequence). J was trimmed by 4 bases and V by 7 bases; bases with no gene match: 6. The CDR3 bases are TGTGCCAGCACCCCTTCGGGGGGCACCGGGGAGCTGTTTTTT. Amino acid sequence: CASTPSGGTGELFF. Complete variable domain (other parts from reference TRBV7-9 and TRBJ2-2): DTGVSQNPRHKITKRGQNVTFRCDPISEHNRLYWYRQTLGQGPEFLTYFQNEAQLEKSRLLSDRFSAERPKGSFSTLEIQRTEQGDSAMYLCASTPSGGTGELFFGEGSRLTVL.

The chain has TRBV2 and TRBJ2-7; D is undetermined. Trimming cost V 3 bases and J 3 bases, with 15 bases left between them. Germline V gives CDR1 SNHLY, CDR2 FYNNEI. The CDR3 extends over 15 amino acids. The CDR3 protein is CASSDGRLPYYEQYF. In nucleotides, the CDR3 is TGTGCCAGCAGTGATGGTCGACTCCCCTACTACGAGCAGTACTTC.

This chain connects TRBV28 to TRBJ2-2; 10 bases are a match to TRBD2. The CDR3 totals 14 residues. CDR1 MDHEN and CDR2 SYDVKM come from the germline V gene. The ends lost 10 bases at V and 5 bases at J; junction bases unmatched: 7. The DNA of the CDR3 is TGTGCCATAGAGCGGGAGGGAACAACCGGGGAGCTGTTTTTT. This codes for CAIEREGTTGELFF.

The rearrangement joins TRBV28 to TRBJ2-7; perhaps TRBD1 as D (7 bases). Deletions cut 3 bases from V and 6 bases from J, with 21 bases between. The CDR3 is 16 residues long. The germline V gene encodes CDR1 MDHEN and CDR2 SYDVKM. CDR3 sequence reads: CASSLGGQSPPGEQYF. The DNA of the CDR3 is TGTGCCAGCAGTTTGGGGGGACAGTCCCCCCCTGGCGAGCAGTACTTC.

V gene TRBV13 combines with J gene TRBJ1-1; a weak D match, TRBD1 (5 bases). The V end lost 1 base, the J end lost 10 bases, and 13 bases lay between the germline ends. Germline lookup yields CDR1 PRHDT and CDR2 FYEKMQ (reference sequence). The CDR3 is made up of 13 amino acids. CDR3 sequence (DNA): TGTGCCAGCAGCTTAGATAGGGGTGATGGAGCTTTCTTT. Residues: CASSLDRGDGAFF.

This clone was detected only a few times. This chain links TRBV10-3 with TRBJ1-1; 8 bases match TRBD1. CDR1 and CDR2 from the germline V gene are ENHRY and SYGVKD. There are 14 residues in the CDR3. After removal of 6 bases from V and 0 bases from J, the junction contained 3 bases not matched to a gene. The CDR3: CAIRQGVMNTEAFF. The CDR3 nucleotides are TGTGCCATCAGACAGGGGGTAATGAACACTGAAGCTTTCTTT.

The chain combines TRBV3-1 (or the pseudogene TRBV3-2) with TRBJ1-2; no clear D. CDR1 LGHDT and CDR2 YNNKEL come from the germline V gene (reference sequence). With 0 bases removed from V and 4 bases from J, the gap between germline ends came to 6 bases. This CDR3 has 13 residues. CDR3 sequence: CASSQDRSYGYTF. For the CDR3, the DNA is TGTGCCAGCAGCCAAGACCGTAGCTATGGCTACACCTTC.

The chain uses TRBV7-8 and TRBJ1-2; TRBD1 might be the D (5 bases). V lost 5 bases and J 5 bases, leaving 9 bases between the germline ends. Germline-derived CDR1 and CDR2 are SGHVS and FQNEAQ. CDR3 length equals 12 residues. The CDR3: CASSPQGYGYTF. The CDR3 region has the DNA TGTGCCAGCAGCCCCCAGGGTTATGGCTACACCTTC.